The clone carrying this T cell receptor (beta chain) was detected a few times. Antigen: not known. The V end lost 1 base, the J end lost 0 bases, and 7 bases lay between the germline ends. This CDR3 comprises 15 residues. CDR1 is MGHDK, CDR2 SYGVNS, per germline. This specimen comes from a study of T cell repertoires in cytomegalovirus infection. Background on the study: Shared public TCR beta signatures pointed to both CMV infection and a matching HLA type.

Study-wide points: CMV carriers having the relevant HLA were flagged by cumulative public TCR beta family frequency. In two of eight donors, the top clonotype was HLA-C-restricted CMV-specific.

TCRdb re-derived calls from the reads in MiXCR, one entry per CDR3 protein. There are about 260,000 distinct CDR3 sequences in the sample; approximately 13% occur only once, and 8.8% lies in the top ten. The sequenced sample consisted of PBMCs. The gene calls are TRBV25-1 and TRBJ1-5, with no clear D. The TCR was taken from a human donor in good health (CMV status not recorded). Some clones in this sample may be carry-over from other donors' samples. CDR3 amino acids: CASSESGSSNQPQHF. CDR3 DNA: TGTGCCAGCAGTGAATCGGGATCTAGCAATCAGCCCCAGCATTTT. The variable domain in full, with the rest retrieved from reference TRBV25-1 and TRBJ1-5, is EADIYQTPRYLVIGTGKKITLECSQTMGHDKMYWYQQDPGMELHLIHYSYGVNSTEKGDLSSESTVSRIRTEHFPLTLESARPSHTSQYLCASSESGSSNQPQHFGDGTRLSIL.